The source of this T cell receptor beta chain is a study of cytomegalovirus exposure and HLA in healthy donors. Study-level results: TRBV6-2, TRBV6-3 and other indistinguishable V segments were excluded. Within a later analysis, the majority of CMV-associated TCR beta chains appeared HLA-restricted.

The PCR made use of 60 Vbeta and 13 Jbeta primers. The table came from immunoSEQ multiplex PCR; TCRdb's copy has only in-frame clones and leaves some out. The repertoire shows 150,000 to 200,000 clones; the top ten hold around 0.79%. Comment on this clone: Its specificity is unknown.

Germline values: CDR1 MNHNS, CDR2 SASEGT. Trimming left V 9 bases short and J 4 bases short, with 15 bases between. The CDR3 length is 13 residues. The TCR originated in a woman between 18 and 29 years old in good health and CMV-seropositive. Sample: PBMCs. The genes are TRBV6-1 and TRBJ1-2; the D is unclear. CDR3 sequence: CASYGGGVYGYTF. Written as DNA, the CDR3 is TGTGCCAGTTATGGCGGCGGCGTCTATGGCTACACCTTC.